Listed here are 20 T cell receptor beta chains from one sample, sequenced in a study of T cell changes during pregnancy in multiple sclerosis. Repertoires were generated with immunoSEQ multiplex PCR, while TCRdb's copy carries only in-frame clones and drops some. The sample lists about 80,000 clones, about 90% occurring once. The starting material was peripheral blood, obtained before pregnancy. The receptors shown here come from a female donor with multiple sclerosis, enrolled in a pregnancy study.

In this sample, this clone turned up a few times. The chain joins TRBV6-5 to TRBJ1-6; D is uncertain. The length of the CDR3 is 13 residues. CDR1 is MNHEY, CDR2 SVGAGI, per germline. V lost 6 bases and J 7 bases, leaving 10 bases between the germline ends. The chain's CDR3 is CASRPLINSPLHF. The CDR3 nucleotides are TGTGCCAGCAGGCCACTCATCAATTCACCCCTCCACTTT.

This chain joins TRBV10-3 and TRBJ2-1; a possible D gene is TRBD2 (5 bases). The CDR3 covers 17 residues. In germline, CDR1 is ENHRY, CDR2 SYGVKD. Trimming removed 4 bases from V and 8 bases from J, with 24 bases in between. The CDR3 sequence is CAISGRVVKLSGDEQFF. DNA for the CDR3: TGTGCCATCAGTGGGCGGGTGGTGAAGCTCAGTGGGGATGAGCAGTTCTTC.

As to this clone: The junction departs from germline at one end; a sequencing error may be responsible. The chain links TRBV7-7 to TRBJ2-5, with 7 nucleotides matching TRBD1. There are 15 residues in the CDR3. Germline-derived CDR1 and CDR2 are SSHAT and FNYEAQ (reference sequence). Here the CDR3 DNA reads TGTGCTAGCAGCTTAACCGCGACAGGGCAAGAGACCCAGTACTTC. It is translated as CASSLTATGQETQYF.

This chain joins TRBV5-1 and TRBJ1-1; 8 bases align to TRBD1. The CDR3 loop spans 15 amino acids. Germline CDR1 is SGHRS and CDR2 is YFSETQ. Trimming took 4 bases from V and 4 from J; bases not matched to a gene: 9. CDR3 loop: CASSALQGGLTEAFF. CDR3 coding DNA: TGCGCCAGCAGCGCGTTACAGGGGGGCCTCACTGAAGCTTTCTTT.

This chain uses TRBV20-1 with TRBJ2-7, with D unresolved. The CDR3 extends over 10 amino acids. Trimming removed 5 bases at V and 3 bases at J, with 5 bases between. Germline V gives CDR1 DFQATT, CDR2 SNEGSKA (reference sequence). The CDR3 DNA is TGCAGTGCTGAGAGCTACGAGCAGTACTTC. Protein product: CSAESYEQYF.

Here the CDR3 reads CASSFGAGEFF. The CDR3 nucleotides are TGTGCCAGCAGCTTTGGGGCAGGAGAGTTCTTC. This chain uses TRBV5-4 with TRBJ2-1, with a weak D call TRBD1 (5 bases). The CDR3 is 11 residues long. Germline V gives CDR1 SGHNT, CDR2 YYREEE (reference sequence). V lost 2 bases to trimming and J lost 14 bases, with 11 bases between them. The variable domain in full, completed from reference TRBV5-4 and TRBJ2-1, reads ETGVTQSPTHLIKTRGQQVTLRCSSQSGHNTVSWYQQALGQGPQFIFQYYREEENGRGNFPPRFSGLQFPNYSSELNVNALELDDSALYLCASSFGAGEFFGPGTRLTVL.

This chain uses TRBV29-1 with TRBJ1-1, with D tentatively TRBD1 (6 bases). The CDR3 loop spans 13 amino acids. V shed 3 bases and J shed 5 bases, with 13 bases lying between them. CDR1 and CDR2 from the germline V gene are SQVTM and ANQGSEA. The CDR3 loop is CSVDSGASTEAFF. The DNA for the CDR3 is TGCAGCGTTGACTCAGGGGCCTCGACTGAAGCTTTCTTT. The full variable domain, in which reference TRBV29-1 and TRBJ1-1 provide the parts outside the CDR3, is SAVISQKPSRDICQRGTSLTIQCQVDSQVTMMFWYRQQPGQSLTLIATANQGSEATYESGFVIDKFPISRPNLTFSTLTVSNMSPEDSSIYLCSVDSGASTEAFFGQGTRLTVV.

This rearrangement joins TRBV2 to TRBJ1-2; TRBD1 might be the D (5 bases). Trimming shortened V by 9 bases and J by 1 base, and 12 bases separated the two germline ends. This CDR3 region has 13 residues. CDR1 is SNHLY, CDR2 FYNNEI, per germline. The CDR3 DNA is TGTGCCAGGGCGACAGCAAATAACTATGGCTACACCTTC. It yields the protein CARATANNYGYTF.

The chain uses TRBV2 and TRBJ2-7, with a tentative D call TRBD1 (6 bases). This CDR3 is built from 15 residues. Trimming cost V 1 base and J 4 bases, with 14 bases left between them. Germline V gene data show CDR1 as SNHLY and CDR2 as FYNNEI. In DNA form, the CDR3 reads TGTGCCAGCAGTGAAGAGACAGGCGTTGATTACGAGCAGTACTTC. Amino acids: CASSEETGVDYEQYF.

For this clone: The junction and the germline gene differ at one end; a read error may be behind it. V gene TRBV7-7 combines with J gene TRBJ2-7, with 10 bases lining up with TRBD2. CDR3 size: 17 residues. Germline V gene data show CDR1 as SSHAT and CDR2 as FNYEAQ (reference sequence). The DNA of the CDR3 is TGTGCTAGCAGCCGGTACCCCCTGGGACTAGCGTTTGGCGAGCAGTACTTC. Translating gives CASSRYPLGLAFGEQYF.

The gene calls are TRBV9 and TRBJ1-3; D possibly corresponds to TRBD1 (6 bases). The V gene's germline CDR1 is SGDLS and CDR2 YYNGEE. This CDR3 is 15 amino acids long. Trimming shortened V by 3 bases and J by 1 base, and 11 bases separated the two germline ends. DNA of the CDR3: TGTGCCAGCAGCGCTCCCAGGGGATCTGGAAACACCATATATTTT. It codes for CASSAPRGSGNTIYF.

The chain carries TRBV6-6 and TRBJ2-1; no firm D call. The CDR3 runs to 13 residues. V lost 0 bases and J 4 bases, leaving 4 bases between the germline ends. Germline V CDR1 and CDR2: MNHNY, SVGAGI (reference sequence). Here the CDR3 reads CASSYSRYNEQFF. The CDR3 bases are TGTGCCAGCAGTTACTCCAGGTACAATGAGCAGTTCTTC.

V is TRBV19 and J is TRBJ2-1, with TRBD2 matching 9 bases. Trimming removed 6 bases from V and 7 bases from J; junction bases left unmatched: 10. CDR3 length: 15 amino acids. CDR1 and CDR2 from the germline V gene are LNHDA and SQIVND (reference sequence). For the CDR3, the DNA is TGTGCCAGTAGCGAAGCGGGGGGCAGATCAAATGAGCAGTTCTTC. Translating it yields CASSEAGGRSNEQFF.

About this clone itself: The sample carries other DNA sequences with the same CDR3. The CDR3 nucleotides read TGTGCCAGCTCACCCGACAGGAACTATGGCTACACCTTC. Translating it yields CASSPDRNYGYTF. The chain employs TRBV18 and TRBJ1-2, with D tentatively TRBD1 (6 bases). This CDR3 has 13 amino acids. Germline CDR1 KGHSH, CDR2 LQKENI. With 3 bases removed from V and 2 bases from J, the gap between germline ends came to 7 bases.

The V call is TRBV9, the J call TRBJ1-5, with no clear D. The V end lost 0 bases, the J end lost 4 bases, and 5 bases lay between the germline ends. This CDR3 comprises 13 residues. CDR1 and CDR2 (germline): SGDLS, YYNGEE. The CDR3 protein is CASSVAENQPQHF. In DNA form, the CDR3 reads TGTGCCAGCAGCGTAGCCGAGAATCAGCCCCAGCATTTT. Full variable domain (rest looked up from reference TRBV9 and TRBJ1-5): DSGVTQTPKHLITATGQRVTLRCSPRSGDLSVYWYQQSLDQGLQFLIQYYNGEERAKGNILERFSAQQFPDLHSELNLSSLELGDSALYFCASSVAENQPQHFGDGTRLSIL.

The rearrangement joins TRBV5-1 to TRBJ1-1, with no clear D. The CDR3 has 14 residues. Trimming took off 0 bases at V and 1 base at J, with 7 bases between the two ends. The germline V gene has CDR1 SGHRS and CDR2 YFSETQ. The CDR3 region has the DNA TGCGCCAGCAGCTTGGACAGCCCGAACACTGAAGCTTTCTTT. It is translated as CASSLDSPNTEAFF.

The gene calls are TRBV6-1 and TRBJ1-2; TRBD1 matches 10 bases. Germline CDR1 reads MNHNS; CDR2 reads SASEGT. The CDR3 is 13 amino acids. V shed 5 bases, J shed 7 bases, and the junction held 4 bases outside the gene matches. The CDR3 nucleotides are TGTGCCAGCAGTCTGACAGGGGGCTCTGGCTACACCTTC. Translating gives CASSLTGGSGYTF.

The genes are TRBV6-5 and TRBJ2-3; 10 nucleotides agree with TRBD1. V dropped 7 bases and J dropped 4; count of bases not matched to a gene: 8. The CDR3 totals 15 residues. Germline assignment: CDR1 MNHEY and CDR2 SVGAGI. The CDR3 reads CASKPGTGVPDTQYF. The CDR3 nucleotides read TGTGCCAGCAAACCCGGGACAGGGGTCCCAGATACGCAGTATTTT.

This chain uses TRBV11-2 with TRBJ2-7; 11 bases agree with TRBD2. Unmatched junction bases numbered 7, after V lost 6 bases and J lost 0 bases. CDR1 is SGHAT, CDR2 FQNNGV, per germline. There are 16 residues in the CDR3. The CDR3 sequence is CASSLTGTSGSYEQYF. The CDR3 DNA follows: TGTGCCAGCAGTCTAACCGGGACTAGCGGCTCCTACGAGCAGTACTTC.

This clone was seen once. The chain joins TRBV2 to TRBJ1-2; 8 bases fit TRBD1. CDR1 is SNHLY and CDR2 is FYNNEI in the germline V gene. There are 15 residues in the CDR3. J was trimmed by 5 bases and V by 0 bases; bases with no gene match: 5. CDR3 nucleotides: TGTGCCAGCAGTGAAGCAGCAGGGGGCCCTTATGGCTACACCTTC. Encoded protein: CASSEAAGGPYGYTF.